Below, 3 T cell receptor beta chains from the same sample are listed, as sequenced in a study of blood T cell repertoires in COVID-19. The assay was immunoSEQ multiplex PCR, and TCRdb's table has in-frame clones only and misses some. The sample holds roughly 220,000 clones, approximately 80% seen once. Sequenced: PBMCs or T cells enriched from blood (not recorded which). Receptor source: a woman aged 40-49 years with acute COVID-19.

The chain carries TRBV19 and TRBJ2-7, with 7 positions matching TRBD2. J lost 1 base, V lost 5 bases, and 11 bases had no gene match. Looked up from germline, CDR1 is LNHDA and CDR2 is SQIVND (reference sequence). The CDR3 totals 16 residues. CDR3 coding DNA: TGTGCCAGTAGTCCTTTGACTAGCCTGGGATCCTACGAGCAGTACTTC. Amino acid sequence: CASSPLTSLGSYEQYF. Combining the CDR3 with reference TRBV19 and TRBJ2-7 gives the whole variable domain DGGITQSPKYLFRKEGQNVTLSCEQNLNHDAMYWYRQDPGQGLRLIYYSQIVNDFQKGDIAEGYSVSREKKESFPLTVTSAQKNPTAFYLCASSPLTSLGSYEQYFGPGTRLTVT.

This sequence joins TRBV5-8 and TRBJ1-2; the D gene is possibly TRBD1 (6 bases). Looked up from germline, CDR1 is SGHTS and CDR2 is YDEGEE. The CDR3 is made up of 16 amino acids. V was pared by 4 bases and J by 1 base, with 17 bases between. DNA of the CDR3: TGTGCCAGCAGCGTACAATCGGGACACCGTAACTATGGCTACACCTTC. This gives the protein CASSVQSGHRNYGYTF.

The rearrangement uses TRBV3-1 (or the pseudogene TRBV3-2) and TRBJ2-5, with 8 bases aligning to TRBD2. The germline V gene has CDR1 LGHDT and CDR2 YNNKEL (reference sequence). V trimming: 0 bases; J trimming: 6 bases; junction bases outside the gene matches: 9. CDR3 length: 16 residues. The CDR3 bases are TGTGCCAGCAGCCAAGATATCTCCGGGGGGGATCAGACCCAGTACTTC. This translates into CASSQDISGGDQTQYF.